Below, 27 T cell receptor beta chains from the same sample are listed, as sequenced in a study of blood T cell repertoires in COVID-19. TCRdb keeps only in-frame clones here, not all; method: immunoSEQ multiplex PCR. Here the sample spans over 150,000 clones, more than 75% being singletons. The specimen sequenced was PBMCs or T cells enriched from blood (not recorded which). The receptor source for this set is a woman between 50 and 59 years old who had recovered from COVID-19.

This chain connects TRBV28 to TRBJ2-5, with 9 bases fitting TRBD1. V trimming: 6 bases; J trimming: 1 base; junction bases outside the gene matches: 6. From germline, CDR1 is MDHEN and CDR2 SYDVKM. The CDR3 consists of 15 residues. The CDR3 loop is CASSLTGGAQETQYF. The CDR3 region has the DNA TGTGCCAGCAGCTTGACAGGGGGGGCCCAAGAGACCCAGTACTTC.

The chain has TRBV28 and TRBJ2-7, with TRBD2 as a possible D gene (6 bases). Germline-derived CDR1 and CDR2 are MDHEN and SYDVKM. The CDR3 has 14 residues. Trimming shortened V by 2 bases and J by 5 bases, and 13 bases separated the two germline ends. CDR3 loop: CASSLRGRGNEQYF. The CDR3 DNA is TGTGCCAGCAGTTTACGGGGTCGGGGGAACGAGCAGTACTTC.

The chain carries TRBV4-1 and TRBJ2-3; 11 bases agree with TRBD2. Germline CDR1 MGHRA, CDR2 YSYEKL. This CDR3 region has 16 residues. Unmatched junction bases numbered 8, after V lost 4 bases and J lost 5 bases. The DNA for the CDR3 is TGCGCCAGCAGCCTACTAGCGGGAGTCGTTGGAGATACGCAGTATTTT. Its translation is CASSLLAGVVGDTQYF.

This sequence joins TRBV15 and TRBJ2-7; D is perhaps TRBD1 (5 bases). V dropped 1 base and J dropped 1 base, with 14 bases sitting between them. The CDR3 length is 16 residues. CDR1 is LNHNV, CDR2 YYDKDF, per germline (reference sequence). CDR3 DNA sequence: TGTGCCACCAGCAGAGGGACGAGGACATTTTCCTACGAGCAGTACTTC. Translation: CATSRGTRTFSYEQYF.

The rearrangement links TRBV5-1 to TRBJ2-5; D is perhaps TRBD2 (5 bases). CDR1 is SGHRS and CDR2 is YFSETQ in the germline V gene. V lost 2 bases and J 3 bases, leaving 11 bases between the germline ends. This CDR3 is built from 14 residues. CDR3 nucleotide sequence: TGCGCCAGCAGCTTAGAGAGCGGAAAAGAGACCCAGTACTTC. This codes for CASSLESGKETQYF.

The rearrangement joins TRBV11-3 to TRBJ1-3; D is ambiguous. The germline gives CDR1 SGHNT, CDR2 YENEEA. The CDR3 is 15 residues long. V was trimmed by 4 bases and J by 2 bases, leaving 12 bases between them. CDR3 residues: CASSSPRGTGNTIYF. For the CDR3, the DNA is TGTGCCAGCAGCTCCCCGCGGGGAACTGGAAACACCATATATTTT.

This rearrangement joins TRBV14 to TRBJ1-6, with unresolved D. The CDR3 is 14 amino acids. V lost 1 base and J lost 4, with 5 bases in between. The germline CDR1 and CDR2 sequences are SGHDN and FVKESK. The CDR3 loop reads CASSQGQYNSPLHF. The DNA for the CDR3 is TGTGCCAGCAGCCAAGGGCAGTATAATTCACCCCTCCACTTT.

The V and J genes are TRBV4-2 and TRBJ1-5; a possible D gene is TRBD1 (6 bases). CDR3 size: 16 residues. Trimming removed 1 base at V and 4 bases at J, with 14 bases between. Germline values: CDR1 LGHNA, CDR2 YNFKEQ. This CDR3 reads CASSQGISGDNQPQHF. The CDR3 DNA is TGTGCCAGCAGCCAAGGTATCTCAGGGGATAATCAGCCCCAGCATTTT.

V is TRBV16 and J is TRBJ1-3, with 7 bases aligning to TRBD1. The V gene's germline CDR1 is KGHSY and CDR2 FQNENV. V was pared by 4 bases and J by 0 bases, with 6 bases of the junction left unmatched. The CDR3 runs 16 residues. This CDR3 is CASSPQGHSSGNTIYF. CDR3 nucleotides: TGTGCCAGCAGCCCACAGGGGCATAGCTCTGGAAACACCATATATTTT.

This chain uses TRBV11-3 with TRBJ1-1, with 8 bases lining up with TRBD1. This CDR3 has 15 amino acids. Germline-derived CDR1 and CDR2 are SGHNT and YENEEA. The V gene end was trimmed by 7 bases and the J gene end by 4 bases; junction bases not matched to a gene: 11. For the CDR3, the DNA is TGTGCCAGCACCCTTCGACAGGGGAGAGCCACTGAAGCTTTCTTT. Residues: CASTLRQGRATEAFF.

The CDR3 protein is CASSLGTGTPNSGNTIYF. Written as DNA, the CDR3 is TGCGCCAGCAGCTTGGGGACAGGAACTCCAAACTCTGGAAACACCATATATTTT. The chain combines TRBV5-1 with TRBJ1-3; 7 nucleotides line up with TRBD1. Germline V gives CDR1 SGHRS, CDR2 YFSETQ. The CDR3 spans 18 residues. V trimming: 0 bases; J trimming: 0 bases; junction bases outside the gene matches: 9.

The chain has TRBV12-3 or TRBV12-4 and TRBJ2-7; D gene ambiguous. Trimming pared 1 base from V and 2 bases from J, leaving 6 bases between. This CDR3 is 13 amino acids long. CDR3 nucleotides: TGTGCCAGCAGTTTAGGGTCTACCTACGAGCAGTACTTC. Protein sequence: CASSLGSTYEQYF.

This clone was counted a few times. The chain joins TRBV29-1 to TRBJ2-2; a possible D gene is TRBD1 (5 bases). Germline CDR1 and CDR2: SQVTM and ANQGSEA. V dropped 2 bases and J dropped 1 base, with 5 bases sitting between them. There are 13 residues in the CDR3. The CDR3 DNA sequence: TGCAGCGTTGAACAGGGGAACACCGGGGAGCTGTTTTTT. Amino acids: CSVEQGNTGELFF.

The V call is TRBV27, the J call TRBJ2-3, with 11 bases identical to TRBD2. Per the germline V gene, CDR1 is MNHEY and CDR2 is SMNVEV (reference sequence). J gave up 5 bases and V 6 bases, and 4 bases lay outside the gene matches. The length of the CDR3 is 14 residues. The CDR3 region has the DNA TGTGCCAGCAGATTTAGCGGGAGGGGAGATACGCAGTATTTT. Translated: CASRFSGRGDTQYF.

The chain carries TRBV18 and TRBJ1-1; tentative D call: TRBD1 (5 bases). CDR3 length: 14 residues. V was cut by 3 bases and J by 7 bases, with 15 bases left in between. The germline V gene has CDR1 KGHSH and CDR2 LQKENI. In DNA form, the CDR3 reads TGTGCCAGCTCACCTGGGGCGGAATACAATGAAGCTTTCTTT. Its protein product is CASSPGAEYNEAFF.

V is TRBV29-1 and J is TRBJ2-1, with D possibly matching TRBD2 (5 bases). Germline CDR1 reads SQVTM; CDR2 reads ANQGSEA. This CDR3 is 14 amino acids long. V was pared by 3 bases and J by 1 base, with 10 bases between. CDR3 sequence: CSVDRSGSYNEQFF. Here the CDR3 DNA reads TGCAGCGTTGATCGAAGCGGATCCTACAATGAGCAGTTCTTC.

The chain couples TRBV18 to TRBJ2-1; 12 bases are a match to TRBD2. Germline CDR1 is KGHSH and CDR2 is LQKENI. Trimming took 6 bases from V and 9 from J; bases not matched to a gene: 15. There are 17 residues in the CDR3. CDR3 protein: CASSTPGLAGGAREQFF. In DNA form, the CDR3 reads TGTGCCAGCTCTACACCGGGGCTAGCGGGAGGGGCGCGTGAGCAGTTCTTC.

The rearrangement links TRBV7-2 to TRBJ2-2; TRBD2 agrees at 14 bases. Germline lookup yields CDR1 SGHTA and CDR2 FQGNSA. Unmatched junction bases numbered 8, after V lost 5 bases and J lost 3 bases. The CDR3 length is 18 residues. CDR3: CASSQWGLAGADTGELFF. CDR3 in DNA: TGTGCCAGCAGCCAATGGGGACTAGCGGGAGCCGACACCGGGGAGCTGTTTTTT.

The chain is built from TRBV24-1 and TRBJ2-5; D possibly corresponds to TRBD2 (5 bases). Germline V gene data show CDR1 as KGHDR and CDR2 as SFDVKD. The CDR3 totals 15 residues. Trimming pared 4 bases from V and 6 bases from J, leaving 17 bases between. CDR3 amino acids: CATSDPGEGGQTQYF. As DNA, the CDR3 is TGTGCCACCAGTGACCCCGGTGAGGGTGGCCAGACCCAGTACTTC.

This chain connects TRBV5-6 to TRBJ2-7; TRBD2 matches 8 bases. The CDR3 has 15 amino acids. CDR1 and CDR2 from the germline V gene are SGHDT and YYEEEE. V lost 2 bases and J lost 2; bases outside the gene matches: 6. This CDR3 is CASSFLTGGPYEQYF. The CDR3 DNA reads as TGTGCCAGCAGCTTCCTAACGGGAGGGCCCTACGAGCAGTACTTC.

This chain joins TRBV1 and TRBJ2-7; TRBD2 is the table's D call and was not checked against the DNA. TRBV1 is an annotated pseudogene. The CDR3 is made up of 18 amino acids. CDR3 sequence reads: CTSSLLPGRLAGIHEQYF. In DNA form, the CDR3 reads TGCACCAGCAGCCTCCTACCCGGGAGACTAGCGGGAATCCACGAGCAGTACTTC.

The rearrangement links TRBV11-3 to TRBJ2-5, with 12 positions matching TRBD2. Trimming removed 2 bases from V and 4 bases from J; junction bases left unmatched: 17. From germline, CDR1 is SGHNT and CDR2 YENEEA. There are 20 residues in the CDR3. CDR3 in DNA: TGTGCCAGCAGCTTATCCCAGACTAGCGGGAGAGGTATTGTAGGAGAGACCCAGTACTTC. Translated: CASSLSQTSGRGIVGETQYF.

V gene TRBV6-5 combines with J gene TRBJ1-1; 7 bases are a match to TRBD1. V lost 7 bases and J lost 0; bases outside the gene matches: 5. CDR1 is MNHEY and CDR2 is SVGAGI in the germline V gene. The CDR3 loop spans 14 amino acids. This CDR3 is CASKTGAMNTEAFF. The CDR3 coding sequence is TGTGCCAGCAAAACAGGGGCAATGAACACTGAAGCTTTCTTT.

The chain is built from TRBV28 and TRBJ2-1; D perhaps matches TRBD1 (5 bases). Trimming shortened V by 6 bases and J by 3 bases, and 18 bases separated the two germline ends. The CDR3 covers 16 residues. Germline CDR1 MDHEN, CDR2 SYDVKM. The CDR3: CASRLRAPGNYNEQFF. Written as DNA, the CDR3 is TGTGCCAGCAGGCTAAGGGCTCCAGGGAACTACAATGAGCAGTTCTTC.

The rearrangement joins TRBV7-9 to TRBJ1-2; tentatively, D is TRBD1 (6 bases). CDR1 and CDR2 from the germline V gene are SEHNR and FQNEAQ (reference sequence). Trimming cost V 5 bases and J 2 bases, with 12 bases left between them. The length of the CDR3 is 14 residues. Here the CDR3 DNA reads TGTGCCAGCAGCCAGGATGGGGGCAACTATGGCTACACCTTC. Its protein is CASSQDGGNYGYTF.

The V call is TRBV18, the J call TRBJ2-1; TRBD2 might be the D (6 bases). The length of the CDR3 is 15 residues. Germline CDR1 reads KGHSH; CDR2 reads LQKENI. V lost 0 bases and J lost 4, with 10 bases in between. Here the CDR3 reads CASSPPGGYYNEQFF. In DNA, the CDR3 is TGTGCCAGCTCACCACCCGGGGGTTATTACAATGAGCAGTTCTTC. The variable domain in full, completed from reference TRBV18 and TRBJ2-1, reads NAGVMQNPRHLVRRRGQEARLRCSPMKGHSHVYWYRQLPEEGLKFMVYLQKENIIDESGMPKERFSAEFPKEGPSILRIQQVVRGDSAAYFCASSPPGGYYNEQFFGPGTRLTVL.

This clone was seen just once. V gene TRBV25-1 combines with J gene TRBJ2-5; 9 nucleotides line up with TRBD1. Germline V gives CDR1 MGHDK, CDR2 SYGVNS. The CDR3 spans 13 residues. The V and J ends lost 6 bases and 4 bases, in that order; junction bases with no gene match: 3. The CDR3 nucleotides are TGTGCCAGCAGGGGACAGGGTGGAGAGACCCAGTACTTC. Translating it yields CASRGQGGETQYF.